This T cell receptor (beta chain) originates from a study of cytomegalovirus exposure and HLA in healthy donors. Study context: Around 78 million unique TCR sequences came from HLA-typed donors in an early release. Regarding the study as a whole: The classifier, whose performance was assessed in both the original and validation cohorts, reportedly diagnosed cytomegalovirus status with high specificity and sensitivity.

The V and J ends lost 6 bases and 5 bases, in that order; junction bases with no gene match: 8. The CDR3 is 15 amino acids. Germline CDR1 and CDR2: MNHNS and SASEGT. PCR used 60 Vbeta primers and 13 Jbeta primers. Assay used: immunoSEQ multiplex PCR; TCRdb lists only in-frame clones, some missing. The table has a few hundred thousand clones, around 80% seen once; the top ten hold approximately 2.9%. Worth noting for this clone: Its antigen is undetermined.

Sequences were obtained from PBMCs. The chain couples TRBV6-1 to TRBJ1-5; 9 bases are shared with TRBD1. This clonotype originated in a man between 25 and 39 years old in good health and CMV-seronegative. This chain's CDR3 is CASRTPQGAHQPQHF. The CDR3 coding sequence is TGTGCCAGCAGGACTCCACAGGGGGCTCATCAGCCCCAGCATTTT.